This paragraph reports one T cell receptor beta chain. The antigen is not known. This record comes from a study of cytomegalovirus exposure and HLA in healthy donors. Vbeta (60) and Jbeta (13) primers were used in the PCR. Sequencing used immunoSEQ multiplex PCR; TCRdb keeps in-frame clones, though not all of them. The table records a few hundred thousand clones, 80% to 90% of them present only once. The germline V gene encodes CDR1 MNHEY and CDR2 SVGAGI. The V end lost 2 bases, the J end lost 10 bases, and 14 bases lay between the germline ends. This CDR3 spans 13 amino acids. Points from the study as a whole: Later analysis indicated greater clonal expansion among HLA-associated TCR beta chains than among equally common other chains.

The receptor's source is a man aged 25-40 years in good health and CMV-seronegative. The chain links TRBV6-5 to TRBJ1-1; possibly TRBD1 for D (6 bases). Material: PBMCs. CDR3 bases: TGTGCCAGCAGTTACGATCTGGGGGCGCGAGCTTTCTTT. Protein sequence: CASSYDLGARAFF.